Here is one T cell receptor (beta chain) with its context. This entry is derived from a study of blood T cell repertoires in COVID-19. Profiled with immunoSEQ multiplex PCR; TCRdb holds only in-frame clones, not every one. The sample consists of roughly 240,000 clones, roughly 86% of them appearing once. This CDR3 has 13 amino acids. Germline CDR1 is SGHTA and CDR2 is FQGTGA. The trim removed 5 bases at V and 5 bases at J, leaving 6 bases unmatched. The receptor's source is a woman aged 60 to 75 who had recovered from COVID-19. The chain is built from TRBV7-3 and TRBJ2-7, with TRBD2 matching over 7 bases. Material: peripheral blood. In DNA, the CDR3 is TGTGCCAGCAGCCGAGCGGGGTCCGACGAGCAGTACTTC. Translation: CASSRAGSDEQYF.